The present T cell receptor (beta chain) was sequenced within a study of shared clonotypes between healthy human individuals. General study results and limits: Having only a few donors restricted how much genetic and exposure-history diversity was captured.

Germline-derived CDR1 and CDR2 are MGHDK and SYGVNS. With 2 bases removed from V and 6 bases from J, the gap between germline ends came to 23 bases. The CDR3 is made up of 17 amino acids. Remarks on this clone: What it binds is not known.

Methods used by the authors: Filtering differed because ImmunoSEQ produced junction-only sequences that carried no quality scores. Measured with immunoSEQ multiplex PCR; TCRdb has only the in-frame clones, and not every one. That table furnishes V, J and clone size, whereas the DNA furnished D and trimming. The sample has about 100,000 clones; approximately 63% are singletons. The authors combined CD45RO+ cells with CCR7-negative CD45RA+ TemRA cells as CD8 memory. The specimen was memory CD8+ T cells sorted from blood. Subset given: CD45RO+ cells pooled with CCR7-negative TemRA cells. This clonotype was sampled from a young man in good health. The V and J genes are TRBV25-1 and TRBJ2-7; TRBD1 is a possible D gene (6 bases). CDR3 sequence: CASSELSAQGMGSEQYF. The CDR3 nucleotides are TGTGCCAGCAGTGAACTTTCGGCACAGGGAATGGGCAGCGAGCAGTACTTC.